This T cell receptor (beta chain) was sequenced for a study of beta chain features in type 1 diabetes. Study details: Cell yields, gender and age were similar in healthy donors and patients. Regarding the study as a whole: The study found that naive, central memory and Treg TCRB repertoires appeared more similar in patients than in healthy donors. Shorter templates might be favored by PCR, and equally so in patients and in controls. Among all four CD4+ subsets, Type 1 diabetes patients had TCRB CDR3s that were moderately but significantly shorter.

With respect to this clone: The antigen is undetermined.

Germline loops: CDR1 SNHLY, CDR2 FYNNEI. CDR3 length: 13 amino acids. The ends were cut back, 6 bases at V and 0 bases at J, with 8 bases in the middle. Expressed TCRB transcripts were sequenced after all isolated RNA was converted to cDNA. Repertoires were generated with immunoSEQ multiplex PCR, while TCRdb's copy carries only in-frame clones and drops some. The repertoire has 30,000 to 40,000 clones, around 60% of them found once; the top ten carry 2% to 2.5%. The TCR was taken from a woman aged 25-40 years in good health. The V gene is TRBV2, the J gene TRBJ1-2, with a weak D call TRBD1 (6 bases). The specimen sequenced was Tregs from blood. CDR3 protein: CASSGDTNYGYTF. CDR3 nucleotide sequence: TGTGCCAGCAGCGGGGACACTAACTATGGCTACACCTTC. The variable domain in full, with the rest retrieved from reference TRBV2 and TRBJ1-2, is EPEVTQTPSHQVTQMGQEVILRCVPISNHLYFYWYRQILGQKVEFLVSFYNNEISEKSEIFDDQFSVERPDGSNFTLKIRSTKLEDSAMYFCASSGDTNYGYTFGSGTRLTVV.